This T cell receptor (beta chain) came from a study of somatic mutations in cytotoxic T cells in rheumatoid arthritis. Broader study findings: Patients with a largest CD8+ clone exceeding 20% of CD8+ cells numbered about an eighth of the roughly 60. Any difference in CD8+ T-cell clonality between patients who had rheumatoid arthritis and healthy controls who were age-matched was not statistically significant.

This clone was found a few times. Antigen specificity is unknown. Trimming removed 6 bases from V and 5 bases from J, with 19 bases in between. Per germline, CDR1 MNHNY and CDR2 SVGAGI (reference sequence). This CDR3 is built from 15 residues. Both CD4+ and CD8+ cells were separated through positive magnetic bead selection, and their purity was verified using flow cytometry. Sequencing used immunoSEQ multiplex PCR; TCRdb keeps in-frame clones, though not all of them. The sample lists roughly 14,000 clones, around 75% occurring once. The receptor was isolated from an adult with rheumatoid arthritis. Sequenced input: CD8+ T cells sorted from blood. The rearrangement joins TRBV6-6 to TRBJ1-1; a possible D gene is TRBD1 (6 bases). This CDR3 reads CASRTIGGSQTEAFF. CDR3 sequence (DNA): TGTGCCAGCAGAACCATAGGGGGGAGTCAGACTGAAGCTTTCTTT.